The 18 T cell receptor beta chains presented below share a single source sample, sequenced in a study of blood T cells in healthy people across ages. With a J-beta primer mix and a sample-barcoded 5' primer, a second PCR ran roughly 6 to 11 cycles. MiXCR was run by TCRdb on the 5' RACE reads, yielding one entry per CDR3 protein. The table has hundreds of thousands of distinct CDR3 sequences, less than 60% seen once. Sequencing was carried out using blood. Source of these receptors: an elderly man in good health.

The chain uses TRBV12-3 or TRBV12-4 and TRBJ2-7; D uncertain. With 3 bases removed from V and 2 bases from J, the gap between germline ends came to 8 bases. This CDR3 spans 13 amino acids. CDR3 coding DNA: TGTGCCAGCAGTTTTGGACCGGCCTACGAGCAGTACTTC. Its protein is CASSFGPAYEQYF.

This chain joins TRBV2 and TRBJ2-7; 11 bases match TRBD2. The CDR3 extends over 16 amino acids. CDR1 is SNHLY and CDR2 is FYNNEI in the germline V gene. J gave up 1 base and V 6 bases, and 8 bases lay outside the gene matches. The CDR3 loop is CASRGSGLAESYEQYF. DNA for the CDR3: TGTGCCAGCAGGGGTTCGGGACTAGCGGAGTCCTACGAGCAGTACTTC. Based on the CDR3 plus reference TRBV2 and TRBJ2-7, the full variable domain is EPEVTQTPSHQVTQMGQEVILRCVPISNHLYFYWYRQILGQKVEFLVSFYNNEISEKSEIFDDQFSVERPDGSNFTLKIRSTKLEDSAMYFCASRGSGLAESYEQYFGPGTRLTVT.

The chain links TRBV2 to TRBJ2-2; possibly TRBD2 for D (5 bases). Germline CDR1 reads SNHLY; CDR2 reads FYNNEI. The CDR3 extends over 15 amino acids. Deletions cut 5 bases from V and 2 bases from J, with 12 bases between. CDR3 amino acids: CASSRPSQNTGELFF. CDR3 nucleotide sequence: TGTGCCAGCAGTAGGCCTAGCCAAAACACCGGGGAGCTGTTTTTT.

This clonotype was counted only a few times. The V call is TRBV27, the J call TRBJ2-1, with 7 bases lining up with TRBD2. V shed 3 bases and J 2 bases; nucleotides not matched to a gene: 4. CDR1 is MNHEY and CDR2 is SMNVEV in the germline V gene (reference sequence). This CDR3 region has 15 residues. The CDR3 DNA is TGTGCCAGCAGTTTTCGGACTAGACCCTACAATGAGCAGTTCTTC. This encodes CASSFRTRPYNEQFF.

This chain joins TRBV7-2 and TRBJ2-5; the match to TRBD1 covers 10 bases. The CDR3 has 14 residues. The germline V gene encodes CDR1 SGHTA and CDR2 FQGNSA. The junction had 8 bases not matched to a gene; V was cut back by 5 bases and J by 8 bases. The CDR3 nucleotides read TGTGCCAGCAGCCCCGGGACAGGGGCAGCCACCCAGTACTTC. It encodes CASSPGTGAATQYF.

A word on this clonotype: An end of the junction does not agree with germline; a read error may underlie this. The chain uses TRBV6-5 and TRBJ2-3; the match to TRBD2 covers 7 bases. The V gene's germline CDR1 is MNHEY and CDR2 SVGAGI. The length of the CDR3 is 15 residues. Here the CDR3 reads CASSYARGSTDTRYF. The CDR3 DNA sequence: TGTGCCAGCAGTTACGCTCGCGGGAGCACAGATACGCGGTATTTT.

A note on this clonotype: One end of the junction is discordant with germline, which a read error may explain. The CDR3 DNA follows: TGTGCCTGCAGCGAGGGGAACAGCGGCAATCAGCCCCAGCATTTT. This codes for CACSEGNSGNQPQHF. The chain recombines TRBV12-3 or TRBV12-4 with TRBJ1-5; D is possibly TRBD1 (5 bases). CDR3 length equals 15 residues.

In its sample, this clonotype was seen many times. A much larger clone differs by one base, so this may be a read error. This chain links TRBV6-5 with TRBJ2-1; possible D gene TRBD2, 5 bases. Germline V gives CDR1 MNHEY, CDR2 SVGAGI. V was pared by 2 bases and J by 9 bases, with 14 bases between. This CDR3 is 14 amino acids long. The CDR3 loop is CASSYARGFGEQFF. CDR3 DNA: TGTGCCAGCAGTTACGCGAGAGGGTTTGGTGAGCAGTTCTTC.

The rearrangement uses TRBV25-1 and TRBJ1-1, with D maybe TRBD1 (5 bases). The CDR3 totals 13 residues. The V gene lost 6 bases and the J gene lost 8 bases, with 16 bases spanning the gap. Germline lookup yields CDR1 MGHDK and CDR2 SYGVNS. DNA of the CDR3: TGTGCCAGCAGGGCGCGGGGGGATTTCGAAGCTTTCTTT. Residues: CASRARGDFEAFF.

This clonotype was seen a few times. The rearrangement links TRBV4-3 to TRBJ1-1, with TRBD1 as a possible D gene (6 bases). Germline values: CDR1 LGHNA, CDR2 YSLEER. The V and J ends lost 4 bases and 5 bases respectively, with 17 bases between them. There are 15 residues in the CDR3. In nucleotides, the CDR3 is TGCGCCAGCAGCCTTAATCCGGGGGCTAGAACTGAAGCTTTCTTT. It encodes CASSLNPGARTEAFF.

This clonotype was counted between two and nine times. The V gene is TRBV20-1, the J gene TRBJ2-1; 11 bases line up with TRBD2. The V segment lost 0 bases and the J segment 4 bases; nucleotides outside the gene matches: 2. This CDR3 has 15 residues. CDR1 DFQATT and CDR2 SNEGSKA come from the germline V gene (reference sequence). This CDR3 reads CSAREASGGYNEQFF. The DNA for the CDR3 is TGCAGTGCTAGAGAGGCTAGCGGGGGGTACAATGAGCAGTTCTTC.

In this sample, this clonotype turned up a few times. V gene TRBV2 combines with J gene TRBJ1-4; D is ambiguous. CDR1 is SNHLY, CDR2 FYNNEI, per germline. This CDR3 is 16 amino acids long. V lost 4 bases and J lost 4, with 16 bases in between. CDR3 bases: TGTGCCAGCAGTGGAAGAGGTGGAAGGCTTAATGAAAAACTGTTTTTT. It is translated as CASSGRGGRLNEKLFF. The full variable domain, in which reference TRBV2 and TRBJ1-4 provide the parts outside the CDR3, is EPEVTQTPSHQVTQMGQEVILRCVPISNHLYFYWYRQILGQKVEFLVSFYNNEISEKSEIFDDQFSVERPDGSNFTLKIRSTKLEDSAMYFCASSGRGGRLNEKLFFGSGTQLSVL.

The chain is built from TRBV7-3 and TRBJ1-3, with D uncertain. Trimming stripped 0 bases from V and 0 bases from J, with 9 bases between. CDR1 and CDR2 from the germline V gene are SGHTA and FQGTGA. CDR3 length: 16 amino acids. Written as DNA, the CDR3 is TGTGCCAGCAGCTTAACAGGACGGCCCTCTGGAAACACCATATATTTT. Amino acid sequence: CASSLTGRPSGNTIYF.

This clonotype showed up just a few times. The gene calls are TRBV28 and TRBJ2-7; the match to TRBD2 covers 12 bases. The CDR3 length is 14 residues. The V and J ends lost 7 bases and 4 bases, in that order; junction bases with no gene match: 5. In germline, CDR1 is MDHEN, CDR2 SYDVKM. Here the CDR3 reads CASTRTSGAYEQYF. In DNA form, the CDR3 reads TGTGCCAGCACCCGGACTAGCGGGGCGTACGAGCAGTACTTC.

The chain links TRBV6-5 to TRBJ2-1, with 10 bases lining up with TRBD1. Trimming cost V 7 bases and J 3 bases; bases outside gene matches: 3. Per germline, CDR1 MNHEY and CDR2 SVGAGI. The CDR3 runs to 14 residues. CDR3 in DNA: TGTGCCAGCAAGGGGACAGGGGACTACAATGAGCAGTTCTTC. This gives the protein CASKGTGDYNEQFF.

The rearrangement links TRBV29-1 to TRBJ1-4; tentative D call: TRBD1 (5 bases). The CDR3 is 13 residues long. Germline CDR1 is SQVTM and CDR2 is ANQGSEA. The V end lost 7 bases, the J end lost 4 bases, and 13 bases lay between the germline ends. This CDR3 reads CSARDGRNEKLFF. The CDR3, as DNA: TGCAGCGCGAGGGACGGCCGTAATGAAAAACTGTTTTTT. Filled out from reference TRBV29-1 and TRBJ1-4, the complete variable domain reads SAVISQKPSRDICQRGTSLTIQCQVDSQVTMMFWYRQQPGQSLTLIATANQGSEATYESGFVIDKFPISRPNLTFSTLTVSNMSPEDSSIYLCSARDGRNEKLFFGSGTQLSVL.

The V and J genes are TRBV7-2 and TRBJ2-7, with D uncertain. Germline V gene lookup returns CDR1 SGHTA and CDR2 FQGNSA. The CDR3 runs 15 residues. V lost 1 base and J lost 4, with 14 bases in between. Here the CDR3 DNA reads TGTGCCAGCAGCTTAGGAACGGGTCCGGTATACGAGCAGTACTTC. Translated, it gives CASSLGTGPVYEQYF. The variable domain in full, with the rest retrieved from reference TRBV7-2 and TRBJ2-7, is GAGVSQSPSNKVTEKGKDVELRCDPISGHTALYWYRQSLGQGLEFLIYFQGNSAPDKSGLPSDRFSAERTGGSVSTLTIQRTQQEDSAVYLCASSLGTGPVYEQYFGPGTRLTVT.

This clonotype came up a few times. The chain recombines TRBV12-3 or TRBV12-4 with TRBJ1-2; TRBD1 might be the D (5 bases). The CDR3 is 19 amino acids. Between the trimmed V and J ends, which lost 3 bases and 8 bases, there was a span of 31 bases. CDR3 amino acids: CASSFVHRLQRPGGGGYTF. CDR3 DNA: TGTGCCAGCAGTTTCGTACACCGATTACAGAGGCCCGGGGGAGGCGGCTACACCTTC.